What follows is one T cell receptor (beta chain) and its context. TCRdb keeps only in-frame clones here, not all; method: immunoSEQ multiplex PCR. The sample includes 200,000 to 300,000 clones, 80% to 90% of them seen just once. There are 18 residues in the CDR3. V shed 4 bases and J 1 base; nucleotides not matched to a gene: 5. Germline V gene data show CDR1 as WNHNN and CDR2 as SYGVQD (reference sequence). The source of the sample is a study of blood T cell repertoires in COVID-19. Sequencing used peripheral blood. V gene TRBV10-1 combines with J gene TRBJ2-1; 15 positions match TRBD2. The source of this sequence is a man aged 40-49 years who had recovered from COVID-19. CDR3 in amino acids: CASSGRTSGRGSYNEQFF. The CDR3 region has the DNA TGCGCCAGCAGTGGTCGGACTAGCGGGAGGGGATCCTACAATGAGCAGTTCTTC.